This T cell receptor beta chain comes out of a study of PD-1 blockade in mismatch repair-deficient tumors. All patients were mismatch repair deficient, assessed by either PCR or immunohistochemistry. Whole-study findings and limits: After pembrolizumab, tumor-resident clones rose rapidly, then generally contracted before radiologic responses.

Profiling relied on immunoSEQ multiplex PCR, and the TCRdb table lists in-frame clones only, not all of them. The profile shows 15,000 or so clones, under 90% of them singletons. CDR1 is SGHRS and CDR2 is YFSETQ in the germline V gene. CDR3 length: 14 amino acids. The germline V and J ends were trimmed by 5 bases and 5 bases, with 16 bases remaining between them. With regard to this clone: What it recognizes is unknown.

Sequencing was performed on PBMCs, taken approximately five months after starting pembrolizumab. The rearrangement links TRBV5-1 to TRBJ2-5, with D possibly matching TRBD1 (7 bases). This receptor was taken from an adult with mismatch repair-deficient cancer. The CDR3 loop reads CASRVDRRGETQYF. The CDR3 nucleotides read TGCGCCAGCAGAGTGGACAGGAGGGGGGAGACCCAGTACTTC. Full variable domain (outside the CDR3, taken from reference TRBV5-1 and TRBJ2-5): KAGVTQTPRYLIKTRGQQVTLSCSPISGHRSVSWYQQTPGQGLQFLFEYFSETQRNKGNFPGRFSGRQFSNSRSEMNVSTLELGDSALYLCASRVDRRGETQYFGPGTRLLVL.